The 6 T cell receptor beta chains listed next were all sequenced from one sample in a study of response to subunit inactivated influenza vaccine. MiXCR, run by TCRdb on the RT-PCR reads, gives a single entry per CDR3 protein. The sample yields 200,000 to 300,000 distinct CDR3 sequences, 12% seen once. The sequences come from non-naive T cells sorted from PBMCs, collected less than 15 days before vaccination. The receptors derive from a man in his fifties or sixties who received an inactivated influenza vaccine.

J is TRBJ2-7 and V is TRBV6-1; D unresolved. Germline V gene sequence: CDR1 MNHNS, CDR2 SASEGT. This CDR3 region has 13 residues. V lost 5 bases to trimming and J lost 2 bases, with 10 bases between them. The CDR3 DNA reads TGTGCCAGCAGTATGCCAGGTGCCTACGAGCAGTACTTC. This gives the protein CASSMPGAYEQYF.

This clonotype came up a few times. The J gene is TRBJ1-5, the V gene TRBV11-2, with D perhaps matching TRBD1 (6 bases). V lost 6 bases to trimming and J lost 2 bases, with 11 bases between them. The germline V gene has CDR1 SGHAT and CDR2 FQNNGV. The CDR3 totals 14 residues. The CDR3 is CASSPTGGNQPQHF. The CDR3 DNA is TGTGCCAGCAGTCCGACAGGCGGCAATCAGCCCCAGCATTTT.

This clonotype came up many times. The rearrangement uses TRBV6-2 or TRBV6-3 and TRBJ2-2, with 10 bases fitting TRBD1. The CDR3 extends over 14 amino acids. J lost 4 bases, V lost 8 bases, and 4 bases had no gene match. Germline V lookup: CDR1 MNHEY, CDR2 SVGEGT. CDR3 loop: CASGQGGSTGELFF. DNA of the CDR3: TGTGCCAGCGGACAGGGGGGAAGCACCGGGGAGCTGTTTTTT.

J is TRBJ2-7 and V is TRBV7-2; 13 positions agree with TRBD2. Germline lookup yields CDR1 SGHTA and CDR2 FQGNSA. Trimming at V came to 1 base and at J to 9 bases, leaving 6 bases not matched to a gene. The CDR3 runs 15 residues. CDR3 sequence reads: CASSLDGTSGITQYF. CDR3 bases: TGTGCCAGCAGCTTAGATGGGACTAGCGGGATTACGCAGTACTTC.

The table lists this clonotype with many counts. CDR3 DNA sequence: TGCAGCGTTGAAGATCGTAATACAAGGACAGATACGCAGTATTTT. Translation gives CSVEDRNTRTDTQYF. This chain uses TRBV29-1 with TRBJ2-3; no clear D. Germline V CDR1 and CDR2: SQVTM, ANQGSEA. The CDR3 is made up of 15 amino acids. Trimming pared 0 bases from V and 3 bases from J, leaving 13 bases between.

V is TRBV12-3 or TRBV12-4 and J is TRBJ2-5; D tentatively reads TRBD1 or TRBD2 (5 bases each). Trimming shortened V by 6 bases and J by 7 bases, and 15 bases separated the two germline ends. The CDR3 consists of 13 residues. The CDR3 bases are TGTGCCAGCAGCGGAGGACAACCCGGGACCCAGTACTTC. Its protein product is CASSGGQPGTQYF.